Following are 3 T cell receptor beta chains from one sample sequenced in a study of T cell responses to AZD1222 COVID-19 vaccine. Repertoires were generated with immunoSEQ multiplex PCR, while TCRdb's copy carries only in-frame clones and drops some. The data contain roughly 100,000 clones, roughly 90% of them seen just once; the ten biggest clones take up 5.1%. Here the sequenced sample was peripheral blood, taken on day 0 of AZD1222 vaccination. The source is an adult in good health.

The genes are TRBV5-1 and TRBJ2-3; D gene unclear. Trimming removed 0 bases at V and 2 bases at J, with 7 bases between. CDR3 length equals 14 residues. Germline values: CDR1 SGHRS, CDR2 YFSETQ. CDR3 sequence (DNA): TGCGCCAGCAGCTTGGAACAGTACACAGATACGCAGTATTTT. Protein: CASSLEQYTDTQYF.

CDR3 nucleotide sequence: TGTGCCAGTAGTCCCAGGACAGGGATTAACATTAACTATGGCTACACCTTC. It yields the protein CASSPRTGININYGYTF. The V gene is TRBV19, the J gene TRBJ1-2; 8 nucleotides align to TRBD1. CDR1 is LNHDA and CDR2 is SQIVND in the germline V gene (reference sequence). CDR3 size: 17 residues. V was pared by 5 bases and J by 1 base, with 12 bases of the junction left unmatched.

CDR3 amino acids: CAIGTGGTSGSGSYEQFF. Written as DNA, the CDR3 is TGTGCCATCGGCACCGGAGGGACTAGCGGGAGTGGGAGCTATGAGCAGTTCTTC. The gene calls are TRBV10-3 and TRBJ2-1; 14 bases line up with TRBD2. Germline V gene lookup returns CDR1 ENHRY and CDR2 SYGVKD. CDR3 size: 18 residues. Losses at the gene ends were 8 bases for V and 8 bases for J; bases not matched to a gene: 17.